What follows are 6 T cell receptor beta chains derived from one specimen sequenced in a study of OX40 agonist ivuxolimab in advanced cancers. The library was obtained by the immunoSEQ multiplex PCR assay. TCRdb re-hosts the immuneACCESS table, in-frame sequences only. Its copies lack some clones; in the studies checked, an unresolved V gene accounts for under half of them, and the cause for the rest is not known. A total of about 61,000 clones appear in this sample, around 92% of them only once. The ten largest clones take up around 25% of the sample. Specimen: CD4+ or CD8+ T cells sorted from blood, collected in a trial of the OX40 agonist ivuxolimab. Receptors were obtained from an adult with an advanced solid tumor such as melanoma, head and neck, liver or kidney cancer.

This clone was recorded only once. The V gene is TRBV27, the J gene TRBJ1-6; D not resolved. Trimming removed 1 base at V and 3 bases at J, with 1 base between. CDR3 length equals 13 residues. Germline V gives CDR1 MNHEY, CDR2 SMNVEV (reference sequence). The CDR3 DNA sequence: TGTGCCAGCAGTTTATTCTATAATTCACCCCTCCACTTT. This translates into CASSLFYNSPLHF.

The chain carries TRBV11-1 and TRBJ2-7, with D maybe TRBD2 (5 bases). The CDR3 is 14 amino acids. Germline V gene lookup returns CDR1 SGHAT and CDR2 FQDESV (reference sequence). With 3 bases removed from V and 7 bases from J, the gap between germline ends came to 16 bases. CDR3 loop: CASSFQEGVREQYF. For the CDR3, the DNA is TGTGCCAGCAGCTTTCAAGAGGGAGTGAGGGAGCAGTACTTC.

CDR3 coding DNA: TGTGCCTGGAGTGGACCCACAGAGCCGGGAGAAAAACTGTTTTTT. This encodes CAWSGPTEPGEKLFF. The chain carries TRBV30 and TRBJ1-4; D is unclear. Deletions cut 1 base from V and 8 bases from J, with 17 bases between. The germline CDR1 and CDR2 sequences are GTSNPN and SVGIG (reference sequence). This CDR3 comprises 15 residues.

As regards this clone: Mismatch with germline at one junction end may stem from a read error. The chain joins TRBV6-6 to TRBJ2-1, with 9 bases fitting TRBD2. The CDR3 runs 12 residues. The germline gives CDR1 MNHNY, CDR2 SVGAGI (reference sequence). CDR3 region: CASSYSGTSLIF. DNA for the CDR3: TGTGCCAGCAGTTACTCTGGGACTAGCCTCATCTTC.

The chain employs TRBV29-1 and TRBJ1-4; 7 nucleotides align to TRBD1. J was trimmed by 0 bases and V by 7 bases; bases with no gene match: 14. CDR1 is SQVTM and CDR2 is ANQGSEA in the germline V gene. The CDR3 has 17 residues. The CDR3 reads CSALGWDSRSTNEKLFF. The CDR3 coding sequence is TGCAGCGCACTCGGTTGGGACAGTCGATCAACTAATGAAAAACTGTTTTTT.

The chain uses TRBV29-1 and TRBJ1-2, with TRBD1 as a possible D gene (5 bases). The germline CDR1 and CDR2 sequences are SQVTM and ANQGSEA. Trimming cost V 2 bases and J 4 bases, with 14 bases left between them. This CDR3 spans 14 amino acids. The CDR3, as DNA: TGCAGCGTTGAAAGTAAGGGGTCTAGCTATGGCTACACCTTC. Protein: CSVESKGSSYGYTF.